What follows describes a single TCR beta chain. The antigen this receptor binds is unknown. This may be a read error, as it is one base from a much larger clone. The junction shows trimming of 0 bases on V and 9 bases on J, plus 14 bases between the germline ends. CDR1 and CDR2 are read off the germline V gene as SGHNT and YENEEA. The CDR3 sequence holds 14 residues, the cysteine and phenylalanine included. Of the read, only the CDR3 DNA is kept; its 42 bases are in frame from base 1. TCR beta CDR3 regions were amplified from RNA transcripts. For the first round of RT-PCR on the TCR CDR3, the HTBI primer set was used together with the Qiagen OneStep RT-PCR kit. The libraries were constructed in a second round of multiplex PCR and then size-selected and purified. Libraries were sequenced paired-end with 100 bp reads on an Illumina HiSeq2000. As for the authors' bioinformatics: SOAPnuke was used to process the raw data, removing reads that contained adapters or uncalled bases, had a mean Phred below 15, or lacked an exact match to the constant primer or identifier. High-quality paired reads were merged with COPE v1.2.5, and unique nucleotide sequences were defined as clonotypes. MiTCR v1.1 was used to align the clonotypes against IMGT TRBV, TRBD and TRBJ reference segments. Analysis was restricted to V-J combinations with a frequency above 0.0001, which covered 98% to 99.2% of repertoires. A TCS score was defined as the ratio of F50 (clonal expansion) to E x V (chaos), with BLOSUM62-based TCRdist applied between CDR3 peptides within each V-J. Welch's t-statistics and random forest reduced 500 to 650 V-J features to 10 to 15, which were used in a naive Bayes classifier (R e1071). The public reads were run again by TCRdb, first through fastp at Q25 and then through MiXCR, and only productive beta chains were kept. Merged by CDR3 protein, the rows form single entries marked with the most common genes and DNA. The V and J calls come from TCRdb's annotation, not from the publication. For this sample there are about 360,000 distinct CDR3 sequences; around 14% appear just once. The ten biggest clones cover around a quarter of the sample.

The hyperthyroidism patients were between 18 and 65 years old and newly diagnosed, with a disease duration of less than 2 months. The study excluded patients with uncontrolled infections, other autoimmune diseases, pregnancy or lactation. Clinical symptoms, serum thyroxine and TRAb, thyroid ultrasound, and orbital computed tomography formed the basis for the diagnoses. Blood from progressor patients was collected at the time of first diagnosis with hyperthyroidism, before any ophthalmopathy symptoms had appeared. PBMCs were isolated from about 9.1 ml of fresh peripheral blood by Ficoll-Paque density gradient centrifugation. Progressor patients were initially diagnosed with Graves' hyperthyroidism and developed ophthalmopathy during follow-up. Trizol reagent was used to extract total RNA, and RNA quality was then checked on an Agilent 2100 Bioanalyzer. This sample stems from a study of T cells in Graves' hyperthyroidism and ophthalmopathy (dated by TCRdb to about 2019). Background on the whole study: Peripheral blood was sampled at the time of initial diagnosis, prior to any treatment. To identify distinguishing TCR V-J signatures, a discovery cohort of about a hundred patients was used, comprising approximately 40 with Graves' ophthalmopathy and roughly 60 with stable Graves' hyperthyroidism. The roughly 90 discovery patients were divided at random into training and test sets in a 7:3 ratio. TCR Vbeta CDR3 sequencing of roughly 140 peripheral blood samples (fewer than 45 ophthalmopathy, 75 hyperthyroidism and approximately 17 progressor patients) is reported in the paper. After sampling, hyperthyroidism patients received methimazole starting at 30 mg daily, and ophthalmopathy patients received high-dose intravenous methylprednisolone. Prospective prediction of ophthalmopathy was tested in an independent validation cohort of 18 to 20 hyperthyroidism patients and some 17 patients who later progressed to ophthalmopathy. In several Graves' hyperthyroidism patients, the study also compared T-cell repertoires from thyroid tissue with T-cell repertoires from blood. Overall results and qualifications from the work: No statistical method was used to set the sample size in advance, and investigators knew the group allocation. In cross-validation, a model built on a 13 V-J signature told ophthalmopathy apart from stable hyperthyroidism with approximately 90% sensitivity and approximately 81% specificity, and in testing the same model reached 80%/75%. In validation, the model predicted progression to ophthalmopathy a median of about 5.9 months before onset, with about 71% sensitivity and roughly 77% specificity. Blood samples also contained most of the expanded thyroid clonotypes (frequency above 0.001), which suggests that blood repertoires may reflect thyroid immune responses.

This TCR was recovered from a woman aged 18 to 35 with Graves' hyperthyroidism that later progressed to Graves' ophthalmopathy. What was sequenced was blood. Recombination joined TRBV11-3 with TRBJ2-5; TRBD2 could be the D gene, as 6 bases match. The CDR3 sequence is CASSLDAQGGAQYF. DNA sequence: TGTGCCAGCAGCTTAGATGCTCAGGGCGGGGCCCAGTACTTC.